Here is one T cell receptor beta chain with its context. Its target is unknown. The source of the sample is a study of shared clonotypes between healthy human individuals. General study findings and limits: Non-shared clonotypes had lower generation probabilities than those shared by all four donors. For naive CD4 cells, around 5% of clonotypes were shared across a handful of donors. Tissue TCR repertoires likely differ from these blood-only repertoires.

Repertoires were generated with immunoSEQ multiplex PCR, while TCRdb's copy carries only in-frame clones and drops some. The data contain more than 600,000 clones, approximately 90% of them singletons. The CDR3 contains 12 residues. The germline V gene has CDR1 SGHRS and CDR2 YFSETQ. V was trimmed by 4 bases and J by 6 bases, leaving 10 bases between them. Positive CCR7 selection of CD45RO-negative cells yielded the naive CD8 cells, and terminally differentiated effector memory CD45RA+ cells were excluded. The sequence came from a man aged 30 to 39 in good health. The sample was naive CD8+ T cells sorted from blood. V and J are TRBV5-1 and TRBJ1-2; D perhaps matches TRBD1 (6 bases). This CDR3 is CASSQGRDGYTF. Written as DNA, the CDR3 is TGCGCCAGCAGCCAGGGGCGAGATGGCTACACCTTC.